This T cell receptor beta chain was sequenced in a study of radiation and T cells in renal cell carcinoma. Study-wide points: Top tumor clonotypes rose in blood 2 weeks post-radiation, then contracted.

Stated time point: blood 2 weeks post-SBRT. Treatment of the sample: 15 Gy SBRT to primary tumor, nephrectomy 4 weeks later. The tumor was a clear cell renal cell carcinoma. Turning to this clone: Its antigen is unknown.

Only in-frame clones appear in the TCRdb table, and some are missing; sequencing was by immunoSEQ multiplex PCR. Here the sample spans roughly 130,000 clones, approximately 90% being singletons. This clonotype was obtained from a woman in her 70s with renal cell carcinoma. The source was blood, collected from a patient whose treatment included radiotherapy and nephrectomy.

For the CDR3, the DNA is TGTGCCAGCAGTGACGCTGGGGGCGTCTATGGCTACACCTTC. Amino acid sequence: CASSDAGGVYGYTF. This rearrangement joins TRBV2 to TRBJ1-2; a possible D gene is TRBD1 (6 bases). Germline values: CDR1 SNHLY, CDR2 FYNNEI. Trimming took off 3 bases at V and 4 bases at J, with 12 bases between the two ends. This CDR3 region has 14 residues.